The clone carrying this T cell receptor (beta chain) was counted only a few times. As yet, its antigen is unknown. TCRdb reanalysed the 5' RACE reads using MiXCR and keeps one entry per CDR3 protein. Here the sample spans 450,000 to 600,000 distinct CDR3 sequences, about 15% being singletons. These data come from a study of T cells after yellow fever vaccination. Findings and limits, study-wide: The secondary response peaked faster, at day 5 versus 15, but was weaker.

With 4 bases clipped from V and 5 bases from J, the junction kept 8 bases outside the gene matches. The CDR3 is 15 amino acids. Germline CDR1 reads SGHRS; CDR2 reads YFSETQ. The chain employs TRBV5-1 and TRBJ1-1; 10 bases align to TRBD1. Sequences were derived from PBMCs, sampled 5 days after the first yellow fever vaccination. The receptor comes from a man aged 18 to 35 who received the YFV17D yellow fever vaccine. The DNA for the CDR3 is TGCGCCAGCAGCGGCCGGGACAGGGGTGAGACTGAAGCTTTCTTT. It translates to CASSGRDRGETEAFF.